The TCR beta chain under discussion was sequenced for a study of T cell repertoires in cytomegalovirus infection. Study overall: Public signatures in TCR beta pointed to CMV infection and matching HLA type. The study, taken as a whole, reports: It was HLA-C-restricted CMV-specific TCR beta clonotypes that dominated the response ex vivo. Cumulative frequency (of public TCR beta family members) identified carriers of CMV plus the relevant HLA.

The germline V gene has CDR1 SNHLY and CDR2 FYNNEI. With 6 bases clipped from V and 0 bases from J, the junction kept 8 bases outside the gene matches. This CDR3 contains 16 residues. This clonotype was observed a handful of times. Its matching antigen is unknown. TCRdb used MiXCR to reprocess the reads, holding one entry per CDR3 protein. The sample lists approximately 190,000 distinct CDR3 sequences, about a tenth occurring once. The sequence came from a human donor in good health (CMV status not recorded). Some clones in this sample may be carry-over from other donors' samples. The V and J genes are TRBV2 and TRBJ2-7; 10 nucleotides match TRBD1. Sequences were obtained from PBMCs. CDR3 nucleotides: TGTGCCAGCAGGGACCGGACAGGGGGAACCTCCTACGAGCAGTACTTC. It encodes CASRDRTGGTSYEQYF.